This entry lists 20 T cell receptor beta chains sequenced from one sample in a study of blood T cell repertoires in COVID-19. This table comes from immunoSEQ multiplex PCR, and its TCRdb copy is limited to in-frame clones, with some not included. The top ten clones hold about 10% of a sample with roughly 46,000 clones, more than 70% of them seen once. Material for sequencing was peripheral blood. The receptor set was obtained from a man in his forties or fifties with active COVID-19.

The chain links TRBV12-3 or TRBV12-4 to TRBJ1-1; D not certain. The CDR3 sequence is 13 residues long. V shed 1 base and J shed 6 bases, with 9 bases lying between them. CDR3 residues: CASSLGEFAEAFF. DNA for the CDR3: TGTGCCAGCAGTTTAGGAGAGTTTGCTGAAGCTTTCTTT.

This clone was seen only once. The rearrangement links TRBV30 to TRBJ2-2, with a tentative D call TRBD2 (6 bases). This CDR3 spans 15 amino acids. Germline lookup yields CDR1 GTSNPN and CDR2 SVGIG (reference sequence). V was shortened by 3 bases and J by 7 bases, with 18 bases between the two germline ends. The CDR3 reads CAWSGGTLRSGELFF. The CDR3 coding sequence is TGTGCCTGGAGCGGCGGGACCCTCAGGAGCGGGGAGCTGTTTTTT. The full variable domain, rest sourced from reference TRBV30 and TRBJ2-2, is SQTIHQWPATLVQPVGSPLSLECTVEGTSNPNLYWYRQAAGRGLQLLFYSVGIGQISSEVPQNLSASRPQDRQFILSSKKLLLSDSGFYLCAWSGGTLRSGELFFGEGSRLTVL.

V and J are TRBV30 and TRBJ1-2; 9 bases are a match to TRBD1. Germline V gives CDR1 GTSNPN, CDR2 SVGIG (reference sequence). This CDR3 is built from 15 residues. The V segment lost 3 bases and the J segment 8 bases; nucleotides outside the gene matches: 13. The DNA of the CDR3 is TGTGCCTGGAGGACCGTGGGACAGGGCCGGTCCGGCTACACCTTC. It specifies CAWRTVGQGRSGYTF.

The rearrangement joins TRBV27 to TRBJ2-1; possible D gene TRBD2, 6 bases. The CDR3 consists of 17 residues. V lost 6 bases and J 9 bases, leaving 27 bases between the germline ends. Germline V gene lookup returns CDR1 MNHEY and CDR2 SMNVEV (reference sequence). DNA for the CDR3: TGTGCCAGCAGCTGGGGTTCGGGACTGGAGGTTGGGGGTGAGCAGTTCTTC. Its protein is CASSWGSGLEVGGEQFF.

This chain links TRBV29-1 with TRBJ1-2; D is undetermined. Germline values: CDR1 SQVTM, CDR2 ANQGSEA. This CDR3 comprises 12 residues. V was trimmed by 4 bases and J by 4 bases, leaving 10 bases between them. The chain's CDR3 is CSVGREIYGYTF. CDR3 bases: TGCAGCGTTGGGCGGGAGATCTATGGCTACACCTTC.

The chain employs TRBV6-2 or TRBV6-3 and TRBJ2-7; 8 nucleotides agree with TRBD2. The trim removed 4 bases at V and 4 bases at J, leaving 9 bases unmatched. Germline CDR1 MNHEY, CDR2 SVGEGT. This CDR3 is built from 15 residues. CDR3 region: CASSSAGGGTYEQYF. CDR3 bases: TGTGCCAGCAGTTCTGCGGGGGGCGGCACATACGAGCAGTACTTC.

The CDR3 loop reads CASSLLGDTEAFF. CDR3 nucleotides: TGTGCCAGCAGTTTACTGGGAGACACTGAAGCTTTCTTT. V and J are TRBV12-3 or TRBV12-4 and TRBJ1-1; no reliable D call. V was trimmed by 2 bases and J by 3 bases, leaving 7 bases between them. CDR3 length equals 13 residues.

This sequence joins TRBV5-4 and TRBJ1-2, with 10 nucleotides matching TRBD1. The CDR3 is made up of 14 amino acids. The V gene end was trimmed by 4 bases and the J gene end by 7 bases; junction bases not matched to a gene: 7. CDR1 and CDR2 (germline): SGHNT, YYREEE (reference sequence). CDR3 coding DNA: TGTGCCAGCAGCCTCGGACAGGGGGGGGGTGGCTACACCTTC. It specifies CASSLGQGGGGYTF.

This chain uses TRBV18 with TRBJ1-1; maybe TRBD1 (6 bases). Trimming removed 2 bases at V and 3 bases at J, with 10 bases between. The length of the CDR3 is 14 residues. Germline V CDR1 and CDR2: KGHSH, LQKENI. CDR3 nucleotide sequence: TGTGCCAGCTCACCAGCAGGGGAACACACTGAAGCTTTCTTT. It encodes CASSPAGEHTEAFF. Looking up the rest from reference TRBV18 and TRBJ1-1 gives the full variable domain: NAGVMQNPRHLVRRRGQEARLRCSPMKGHSHVYWYRQLPEEGLKFMVYLQKENIIDESGMPKERFSAEFPKEGPSILRIQQVVRGDSAAYFCASSPAGEHTEAFFGQGTRLTVV.

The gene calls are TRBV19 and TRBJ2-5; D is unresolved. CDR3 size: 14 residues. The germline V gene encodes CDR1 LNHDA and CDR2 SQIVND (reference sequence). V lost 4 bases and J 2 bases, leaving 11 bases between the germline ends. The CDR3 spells CASSNPRRQETQYF. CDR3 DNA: TGTGCCAGTAGTAACCCACGCAGACAAGAGACCCAGTACTTC.

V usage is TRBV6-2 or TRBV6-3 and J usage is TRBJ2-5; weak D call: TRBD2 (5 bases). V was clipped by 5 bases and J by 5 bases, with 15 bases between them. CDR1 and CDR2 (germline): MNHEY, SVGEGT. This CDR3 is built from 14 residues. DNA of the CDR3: TGTGCCAGCAGTCAGTCGGCGCGCGGGGAGACCCAGTACTTC. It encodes CASSQSARGETQYF.

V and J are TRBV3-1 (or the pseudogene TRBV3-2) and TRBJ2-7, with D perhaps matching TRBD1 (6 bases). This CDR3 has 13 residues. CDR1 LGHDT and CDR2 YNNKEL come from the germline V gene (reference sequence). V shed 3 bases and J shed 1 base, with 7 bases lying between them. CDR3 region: CASSHRGSYEQYF. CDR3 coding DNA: TGTGCCAGCAGCCACAGGGGTTCCTACGAGCAGTACTTC.

The DNA for the CDR3 is TGCAGCGTTGTGGGGGGGGACATAAGCTCCTACGAGCAGTACTTC. The encoded protein is CSVVGGDISSYEQYF. The chain has TRBV29-1 and TRBJ2-7, with D perhaps matching TRBD2 (7 bases). This CDR3 contains 15 residues. V lost 4 bases and J lost 0, with 16 bases in between. The germline CDR1 and CDR2 sequences are SQVTM and ANQGSEA.

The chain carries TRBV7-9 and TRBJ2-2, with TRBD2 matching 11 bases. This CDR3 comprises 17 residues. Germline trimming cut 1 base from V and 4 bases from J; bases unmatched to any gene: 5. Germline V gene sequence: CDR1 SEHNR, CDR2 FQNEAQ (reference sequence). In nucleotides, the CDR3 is TGTGCCAGCAGCTTAGAGAGACTAGCGGGGATCACCGGGGAGCTGTTTTTT. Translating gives CASSLERLAGITGELFF.

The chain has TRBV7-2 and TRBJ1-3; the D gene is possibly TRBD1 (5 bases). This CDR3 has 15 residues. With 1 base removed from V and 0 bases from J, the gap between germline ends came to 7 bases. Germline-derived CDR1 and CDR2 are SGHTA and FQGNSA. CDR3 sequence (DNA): TGTGCCAGCAGCTTAGAAGGGGTCTCTGGAAACACCATATATTTT. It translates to CASSLEGVSGNTIYF.

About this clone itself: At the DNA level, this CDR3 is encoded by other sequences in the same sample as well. CDR3 sequence (DNA): TGCGCCAGCAGCCTGAGCGCAGGGGAGAATCAGCCCCAGCATTTT. This encodes CASSLSAGENQPQHF. V gene TRBV5-1 combines with J gene TRBJ1-5; tentative D call: TRBD1 (6 bases). Germline loops: CDR1 SGHRS, CDR2 YFSETQ. The V end was cut by 4 bases, the J end by 4 bases, with 15 bases between. The CDR3 covers 15 residues.

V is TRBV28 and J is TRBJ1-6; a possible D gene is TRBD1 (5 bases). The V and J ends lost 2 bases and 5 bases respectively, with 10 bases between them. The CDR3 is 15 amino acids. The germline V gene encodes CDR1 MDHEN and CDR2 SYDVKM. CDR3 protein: CASSLPDRNNSPLHF. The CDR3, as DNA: TGTGCCAGCAGTTTACCCGACAGAAATAATTCACCCCTCCACTTT.

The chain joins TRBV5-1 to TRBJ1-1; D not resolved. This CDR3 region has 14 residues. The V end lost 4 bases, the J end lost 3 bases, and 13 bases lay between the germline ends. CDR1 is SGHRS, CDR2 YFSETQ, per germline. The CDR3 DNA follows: TGCGCCAGCAGCCCCCCTAACTCGGACACTGAAGCTTTCTTT. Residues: CASSPPNSDTEAFF.

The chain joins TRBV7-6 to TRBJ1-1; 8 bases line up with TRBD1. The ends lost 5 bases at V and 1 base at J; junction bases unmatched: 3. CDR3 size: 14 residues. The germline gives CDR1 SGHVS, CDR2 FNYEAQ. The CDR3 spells CASSQGQGNTEAFF. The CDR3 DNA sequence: TGTGCCAGCAGCCAAGGACAGGGGAACACTGAAGCTTTCTTT.

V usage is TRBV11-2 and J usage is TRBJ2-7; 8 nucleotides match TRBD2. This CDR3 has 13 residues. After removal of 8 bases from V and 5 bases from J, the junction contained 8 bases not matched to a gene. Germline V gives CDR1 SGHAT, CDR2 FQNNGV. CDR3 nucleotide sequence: TGTGCCAGCGGCCATACTAGCGGCCACGAGCAGTACTTC. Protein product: CASGHTSGHEQYF. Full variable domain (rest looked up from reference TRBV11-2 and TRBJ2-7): EAGVAQSPRYKIIEKRQSVAFWCNPISGHATLYWYQQILGQGPKLLIQFQNNGVVDDSQLPKDRFSAERLKGVDSTLKIQPAKLEDSAVYLCASGHTSGHEQYFGPGTRLTVT.